Listed here are 25 T cell receptor beta chains from one sample, sequenced in a study of Graves' ophthalmopathy and Graves' hyperthyroidism. RNA transcripts were the template, and TCR beta CDR3 regions were amplified from them. Second-round multiplex PCR came after a first-round RT-PCR that employed HTBI primers. TCRdb processed the multiplex PCR reads anew with MiXCR; each CDR3 protein has one entry. The data hold 300,000 or so distinct CDR3 sequences, with around a sixth observed a single time. Material for sequencing was peripheral blood. These receptor sequences come from an adult man with Graves' ophthalmopathy.

This clonotype has a count of ten or more. The chain joins TRBV6-1 to TRBJ2-7; D not certain. CDR3 length: 13 amino acids. V lost 2 bases and J 2 bases, leaving 7 bases between the germline ends. In germline, CDR1 is MNHNS, CDR2 SASEGT. The CDR3 sequence: CASSESVPYEQYF. In DNA form, the CDR3 reads TGTGCCAGCAGTGAATCCGTCCCCTACGAGCAGTACTTC.

This clonotype was recorded at least ten times. The chain recombines TRBV20-1 with TRBJ2-2; D is undetermined. Germline CDR1 and CDR2: DFQATT and SNEGSKA (reference sequence). CDR3 length equals 11 residues. V dropped 4 bases and J dropped 3 bases, with 3 bases sitting between them. CDR3 coding DNA: TGCAGTGCTACCTACACCGGGGAGCTGTTTTTT. Translated: CSATYTGELFF.

This clonotype was counted ten times or more. The V and J genes are TRBV7-8 and TRBJ2-5, with TRBD2 matching over 13 bases. The J segment lost 4 bases and the V segment lost 5 bases, leaving 16 bases of the junction unmatched. Germline CDR1 SGHVS, CDR2 FQNEAQ. The CDR3 sequence is 19 residues long. The DNA of the CDR3 is TGTGCCAGCAGCCTCGTCGTAGGACTAGCGGGGGACAAGGGAGAGACCCAGTACTTC. Its translation: CASSLVVGLAGDKGETQYF.

Ten or more counts support this clonotype. The chain combines TRBV11-1 with TRBJ2-2, with TRBD2 identical over 11 bases. CDR1 and CDR2 from the germline V gene are SGHAT and FQDESV (reference sequence). With 5 bases clipped from V and 2 bases from J, the junction kept 4 bases outside the gene matches. The length of the CDR3 is 16 residues. Here the CDR3 DNA reads TGTGCCAGCAGCCCCACTAGCGGGAGAAACACCGGGGAGCTGTTTTTT. Translated, it gives CASSPTSGRNTGELFF.

This clonotype occurred many times. The chain joins TRBV18 to TRBJ2-7, with D perhaps matching TRBD2 (6 bases). This CDR3 is built from 15 residues. Germline V CDR1 and CDR2: KGHSH, LQKENI. V lost 3 bases, J lost 0 bases, and 12 bases lay in between. The CDR3 loop is CASSPLGSGSYEQYF. Here the CDR3 DNA reads TGTGCCAGCTCACCTCTCGGTAGCGGCTCCTACGAGCAGTACTTC.

This clonotype was recorded once. The chain uses TRBV6-1 and TRBJ2-7; 9 nucleotides agree with TRBD2. Germline assignment: CDR1 MNHNS and CDR2 SASEGT. The CDR3 has 14 amino acids. V was clipped by 7 bases and J by 7 bases; unmatched bases: 11. The CDR3 DNA reads as TGTGCCAGCATGAGCGGGAGGCCCCCCTGGGAGCAGTACTTC. Amino acid sequence: CASMSGRPPWEQYF.

This clonotype has a count of ten or more. This sequence joins TRBV3-1 and TRBJ2-7; possibly TRBD1 for D (6 bases). The germline V and J ends were trimmed by 1 base and 4 bases, with 8 bases remaining between them. In germline, CDR1 is LGHDT, CDR2 YNNKEL (reference sequence). The CDR3 covers 13 residues. CDR3 bases: TGTGCCAGCAGCCAAGGACAGGTTTACGAGCAGTACTTC. Amino acid sequence: CASSQGQVYEQYF.

Of note for this clonotype: One end of the junction varies from germline; a read error may be responsible. This chain links TRBV11-1 with TRBJ2-5, with D unresolved. CDR1 SGHAT and CDR2 FQDESV come from the germline V gene (reference sequence). The CDR3 covers 10 residues. The CDR3 sequence: CVSAQETQYF. CDR3 nucleotide sequence: TGTGTCAGCGCACAAGAGACCCAGTACTTC.

The sample holds many counts of this clonotype. The chain uses TRBV6-2 or TRBV6-3 and TRBJ2-6; 7 bases map to TRBD1. Germline values: CDR1 MNHEY, CDR2 SVGEGT. The CDR3 runs to 18 residues. Losses at the gene ends were 2 bases for V and 0 bases for J; bases not matched to a gene: 7. CDR3 in DNA: TGTGCCAGCAGTTACAGGGGACAGACGAACTCTGGGGCCAACGTCCTGACTTTC. Translation: CASSYRGQTNSGANVLTF.

Comment on this clonotype: In this CDR3 the conserved last residue, phenylalanine or tryptophan, is missing, so a read error is likely. The DNA of the CDR3 is TGTGCTAGTGGTTTGGTGCCGGGGAACACTGAAGCTTTCTCT. Its protein is CASGLVPGNTEAFS. This chain links TRBV12-5 with TRBJ1-1; unclear D gene. The V and J ends lost 0 bases and 1 base respectively, with 6 bases between them. Germline V gives CDR1 LGHNT, CDR2 FRNRAP. The CDR3 has 14 residues.

This clonotype was counted at least ten times. The V call is TRBV28, the J call TRBJ2-7; the match to TRBD1 covers 8 bases. Germline CDR1 is MDHEN and CDR2 is SYDVKM. This CDR3 region has 16 residues. After removal of 5 bases from V and 5 bases from J, the junction contained 14 bases not matched to a gene. The CDR3 reads CASSATQGVGPNEQYF. CDR3 sequence (DNA): TGTGCCAGCAGTGCAACACAGGGGGTTGGACCCAACGAGCAGTACTTC.

In this sample, this clonotype turned up many times. This chain joins TRBV20-1 and TRBJ1-6; tentatively, D is TRBD1 (6 bases). V lost 1 base, J lost 5 bases, and 9 bases lay in between. Per germline, CDR1 DFQATT and CDR2 SNEGSKA (reference sequence). The CDR3 is 14 residues long. Here the CDR3 DNA reads TGCAGTGCTAGAGGACAGGAAAATAATTCACCCCTCCACTTT. This codes for CSARGQENNSPLHF.

At least ten counts were recorded for this clonotype. The rearrangement links TRBV4-1 to TRBJ2-5; maybe TRBD1 (5 bases). This CDR3 is built from 15 residues. Germline assignment: CDR1 MGHRA and CDR2 YSYEKL. Trimming removed 3 bases at V and 5 bases at J, with 16 bases between. In nucleotides, the CDR3 is TGCGCCAGCAGCCAGCCAGACAGACGCCGGGAGACCCAGTACTTC. Translating gives CASSQPDRRRETQYF.

There are many counts of this clonotype. V is TRBV6-4 and J is TRBJ1-1; TRBD1 agrees at 8 bases. The germline CDR1 and CDR2 sequences are MRHNA and SNTAGT. With V trimmed by 7 bases and J by 0 bases, 13 bases remained unmatched. This CDR3 comprises 17 residues. The CDR3 protein is CASTPTGASGLNTEAFF. CDR3 nucleotide sequence: TGTGCCAGCACCCCGACAGGGGCGAGTGGATTGAACACTGAAGCTTTCTTT.

This clonotype came up many times. This chain uses TRBV5-1 with TRBJ1-1; D call uncertain. This CDR3 contains 15 residues. Germline assignment: CDR1 SGHRS and CDR2 YFSETQ. V dropped 3 bases and J dropped 0 bases, with 12 bases sitting between them. DNA for the CDR3: TGCGCCAGCAGCTGGAACGGGGAAATGAACACTGAAGCTTTCTTT. It is translated as CASSWNGEMNTEAFF.

This chain joins TRBV7-2 and TRBJ2-7; 11 bases agree with TRBD2. The CDR3 totals 15 residues. The germline CDR1 and CDR2 sequences are SGHTA and FQGNSA. V shed 5 bases and J 4 bases; nucleotides not matched to a gene: 7. CDR3 bases: TGTGCCAGCAGCCGTAGCGGGAGGGCCAGATACGAGCAGTACTTC. Amino acids: CASSRSGRARYEQYF.

This clonotype appeared many times. V usage is TRBV6-1 and J usage is TRBJ1-2; D is unresolved. Germline V gene data show CDR1 as MNHNS and CDR2 as SASEGT. Trimming took 8 bases from V and 6 from J, leaving 7 bases between them. The CDR3 runs to 10 residues. As DNA, the CDR3 is TGTGCCAGCTACCAGGATGGCTACACCTTC. Encoded protein: CASYQDGYTF.

Many counts were recorded for this clonotype. The chain employs TRBV6-2 or TRBV6-3 and TRBJ2-7; 9 positions agree with TRBD2. V dropped 4 bases and J dropped 0; count of bases not matched to a gene: 4. Germline V gene lookup returns CDR1 MNHEY and CDR2 SVGEGT. CDR3 size: 15 residues. The CDR3 coding sequence is TGTGCCAGCAGTTTCGCGGGGGGGAGCTCCTACGAGCAGTACTTC. Translation gives CASSFAGGSSYEQYF.

This clonotype was observed many times. This rearrangement joins TRBV27 to TRBJ1-2; unclear D gene. Germline values: CDR1 MNHEY, CDR2 SMNVEV (reference sequence). The V end lost 4 bases, the J end lost 4 bases, and 10 bases lay between the germline ends. The CDR3 has 13 amino acids. For the CDR3, the DNA is TGTGCCAGCAGTTCAACGGACGGCTATGGCTACACCTTC. It codes for CASSSTDGYGYTF.

This clonotype was picked up many times. Lacking the conserved final phenylalanine or tryptophan, this CDR3 likely reflects a read error. The V call is TRBV7-2, the J call TRBJ1-2; 9 nucleotides match TRBD1. Germline V gene lookup returns CDR1 SGHTA and CDR2 FQGNSA. This CDR3 is built from 14 residues. V lost 5 bases to trimming and J lost 8 bases; unmatched junction nucleotides: 9. The CDR3 region is CASSQAQGAFGYTL. For the CDR3, the DNA is TGTGCCAGCAGCCAGGCACAGGGGGCGTTCGGCTACACCCTC.

The chain carries TRBV7-2 and TRBJ2-2; D is undetermined. Trimming cost V 4 bases and J 5 bases, with 8 bases left between them. The CDR3 is 13 residues long. In germline, CDR1 is SGHTA, CDR2 FQGNSA. CDR3 sequence: CASSSQYTGELFF. The CDR3 coding sequence is TGTGCCAGCAGCTCCCAATATACCGGGGAGCTGTTTTTT.

The chain combines TRBV12-3 or TRBV12-4 with TRBJ2-2, with TRBD2 matching 8 bases. The CDR3 is made up of 15 amino acids. Trimming removed 5 bases from V and 1 base from J; junction bases left unmatched: 3. CDR3 in DNA: TGTGCCAGCAGTCCAAGCGGGAGGAACACCGGGGAGCTGTTTTTT. It yields the protein CASSPSGRNTGELFF.

This clonotype was found many times. CDR3 DNA sequence: TGTGCCAGCAGCCGCGACATCAGGGGGAGATACGAGCAGTACTTC. It translates to CASSRDIRGRYEQYF. The chain combines TRBV6-5 with TRBJ2-7; 7 nucleotides match TRBD1. This CDR3 has 15 amino acids. Unmatched junction bases numbered 12, after V lost 6 bases and J lost 4 bases. Germline assignment: CDR1 MNHEY and CDR2 SVGAGI.

This clonotype was detected ten times or more. V and J are TRBV6-5 and TRBJ1-2; 8 positions match TRBD1. Unmatched junction bases numbered 7, after V lost 0 bases and J lost 4 bases. The CDR3 runs to 16 residues. Germline CDR1 is MNHEY and CDR2 is SVGAGI. The CDR3 reads CASSYSGPQGVYGYTF. CDR3 DNA sequence: TGTGCCAGCAGTTACTCGGGCCCACAGGGGGTCTATGGCTACACCTTC.

This clonotype was observed at least ten times. The rearrangement joins TRBV30 to TRBJ1-3, with D uncertain. V lost 3 bases to trimming and J lost 2 bases, with 8 bases between them. CDR1 is GTSNPN and CDR2 is SVGIG in the germline V gene (reference sequence). The CDR3 consists of 13 residues. The CDR3 DNA reads TGTGCCTGGAGCCTTACCCCTGGAAACACCATATATTTT. Residues: CAWSLTPGNTIYF.